These 27 T cell receptor beta chains were all obtained from the same sample, sequenced in a study of intratumoral heterogeneity in liver cancer. Method: immunoSEQ multiplex PCR; TCRdb's copy keeps in-frame clones and lacks some. This sample has 20,000 or so clones, with approximately 70% found just once. Sequences were derived from tumor-adjacent normal tissue, sampled before any cancer treatment. The receptor source for this set is a woman between 65 and 79 years old with hepatocellular carcinoma.

The CDR3 DNA reads as TGTGCCAGCAGTTCGGGGGCAGGGGTATATGGCTACACCTTC. This translates into CASSSGAGVYGYTF. J is TRBJ1-2 and V is TRBV27; possible D gene TRBD1, 6 bases. V was shortened by 4 bases and J by 5 bases, with 14 bases between the two germline ends. This CDR3 comprises 14 residues. In germline, CDR1 is MNHEY, CDR2 SMNVEV (reference sequence).

A word on this clone: Its ends do not fully match the called genes, so a read error is possible. Written as DNA, the CDR3 is TGTGCCAGCAGCTCGGGTCCCGGGACTCTCTTC. It specifies CASSSGPGTLF. The chain is built from TRBV5-6 and TRBJ2-7, with D maybe TRBD2 (6 bases). The CDR3 loop spans 11 amino acids. CDR1 is SGHDT, CDR2 YYEEEE, per germline.

The chain is built from TRBV9 and TRBJ2-7; TRBD1 matches at 9 bases. This CDR3 spans 16 amino acids. The V gene's germline CDR1 is SGDLS and CDR2 YYNGEE. V dropped 0 bases and J dropped 2; count of bases not matched to a gene: 6. The CDR3 region is CASSVGPTGGTYEQYF. DNA for the CDR3: TGTGCCAGCAGCGTAGGACCGACAGGGGGGACCTACGAGCAGTACTTC.

This CDR3 reads CASSPEGTAGFGYTF. The DNA of the CDR3 is TGCGCCAGCAGCCCGGAAGGGACAGCCGGATTCGGCTACACCTTC. The V gene is TRBV5-1, the J gene TRBJ1-2; TRBD1 aligns across 7 bases. V shed 4 bases, J shed 8 bases, and the junction held 14 bases outside the gene matches. The CDR3 covers 15 residues. Germline V gives CDR1 SGHRS, CDR2 YFSETQ.

The chain has TRBV9 and TRBJ2-1; no clear D gene. Germline CDR1 reads SGDLS; CDR2 reads YYNGEE. This CDR3 is 15 amino acids long. Trimming left V 7 bases short and J 5 bases short, with 19 bases between. In nucleotides, the CDR3 is TGTGCCAGCGGGCCGGTTCCGGGCTTAAACAATGAGCAGTTCTTC. The encoded protein is CASGPVPGLNNEQFF.

The chain combines TRBV5-1 with TRBJ1-6, with TRBD1 identical over 11 bases. Looked up from germline, CDR1 is SGHRS and CDR2 is YFSETQ. The J segment lost 9 bases and the V segment lost 4 bases, leaving 6 bases of the junction unmatched. This CDR3 is 15 amino acids long. The CDR3 region has the DNA TGCGCCAGCAGCGGAGGACAGGGGGCAGGTTCACCCCTCCACTTT. Translated, it gives CASSGGQGAGSPLHF.

The V and J genes are TRBV5-1 and TRBJ2-2, with D tentatively TRBD2 (6 bases). There are 17 residues in the CDR3. Deletions cut 4 bases from V and 1 base from J, with 17 bases between. Germline V CDR1 and CDR2: SGHRS, YFSETQ. The CDR3 region is CASSPGDRGLNTGELFF. The CDR3 coding sequence is TGCGCCAGCAGCCCGGGGGATCGAGGATTGAACACCGGGGAGCTGTTTTTT.

This clone appeared a few times. Here the CDR3 reads CASGYEWGNQPQHF. In DNA, the CDR3 is TGTGCCAGCGGCTACGAGTGGGGCAATCAGCCCCAGCATTTT. V is TRBV7-2 and J is TRBJ1-5; no clear D. Trimming took 8 bases from V and 2 from J, leaving 13 bases between them. CDR3 length equals 14 residues. Germline values: CDR1 SGHTA, CDR2 FQGNSA.

The chain couples TRBV27 to TRBJ1-5; D is unclear. Germline V gene sequence: CDR1 MNHEY, CDR2 SMNVEV (reference sequence). CDR3 length: 17 amino acids. The V end was cut by 6 bases, the J end by 1 base, with 19 bases between. CDR3 DNA: TGTGCCAGCAGACCGGACGGGGTATGGATGAGCAATCAGCCCCAGCATTTT. Translation: CASRPDGVWMSNQPQHF.

This clone has just a few counts. The chain is built from TRBV14 and TRBJ1-5, with D perhaps TRBD1 (5 bases). The CDR3 is 18 residues long. Deletions cut 0 bases from V and 9 bases from J, with 24 bases between. Germline-derived CDR1 and CDR2 are SGHDN and FVKESK. The CDR3 spells CASSQDTGQLALRGPQHF. The CDR3 region has the DNA TGTGCCAGCAGCCAAGATACCGGACAACTGGCCTTGAGGGGGCCCCAGCATTTT.

The chain is built from TRBV27 and TRBJ2-7; D remains ambiguous. Germline V CDR1 and CDR2: MNHEY, SMNVEV (reference sequence). The V gene lost 4 bases and the J gene lost 0 bases, with 7 bases spanning the gap. CDR3 length: 13 amino acids. For the CDR3, the DNA is TGTGCCAGCAGTTACGAAAGCTCCTACGAGCAGTACTTC. Its translation: CASSYESSYEQYF.

This clone was observed once. The rearrangement links TRBV19 to TRBJ2-1; D uncertain. Looked up from germline, CDR1 is LNHDA and CDR2 is SQIVND (reference sequence). V was clipped by 5 bases and J by 2 bases, with 25 bases between them. This CDR3 contains 19 residues. CDR3 amino acids: CASSLRVIRSLRTYNEQFF. The CDR3 DNA reads as TGTGCCAGTAGTCTTCGGGTTATACGTTCTCTGAGGACCTACAATGAGCAGTTCTTC.

This chain links TRBV27 with TRBJ2-1, with 7 bases that match TRBD2. The CDR3 is 15 residues long. From germline, CDR1 is MNHEY and CDR2 SMNVEV (reference sequence). J was trimmed by 5 bases and V by 6 bases; bases with no gene match: 10. Here the CDR3 DNA reads TGTGCCAGCAGCTTGTCCGCGGGAGCCCACAATGAGCAGTTCTTC. Translated, it gives CASSLSAGAHNEQFF.

The gene calls are TRBV2 and TRBJ2-1, with D perhaps TRBD1 (5 bases). The V gene's germline CDR1 is SNHLY and CDR2 FYNNEI. V was trimmed by 2 bases and J by 5 bases, leaving 7 bases between them. The CDR3 consists of 13 residues. This CDR3 reads CASSERQNNEQFF. The CDR3, as DNA: TGTGCCAGCAGTGAACGACAGAACAATGAGCAGTTCTTC.

The chain employs TRBV24-1 and TRBJ1-5; D is uncertain. V was shortened by 4 bases and J by 3 bases, with 3 bases between the two germline ends. The CDR3 extends over 12 amino acids. CDR1 and CDR2 from the germline V gene are KGHDR and SFDVKD. CDR3 bases: TGTGCCACCAGTGACCTCAATCAGCCCCAGCATTTT. It translates to CATSDLNQPQHF.

The genes are TRBV10-1 and TRBJ1-2; D is unclear. The CDR3 has 13 amino acids. Germline CDR1 reads WNHNN; CDR2 reads SYGVQD (reference sequence). Trimming removed 3 bases from V and 7 bases from J, with 12 bases in between. The CDR3 DNA reads as TGCGCCAGCAGTGACTCATTCGTTGGTGGCTACACCTTC. Protein product: CASSDSFVGGYTF.

This clone came up once. The chain recombines TRBV6-4 with TRBJ1-1; 8 bases align to TRBD1. From germline, CDR1 is MRHNA and CDR2 SNTAGT. The trim removed 6 bases at V and 1 base at J, leaving 4 bases unmatched. The CDR3 runs to 14 residues. This chain's CDR3 is CASRPGGPNTEAFF. The DNA of the CDR3 is TGTGCCAGCAGGCCAGGGGGCCCGAACACTGAAGCTTTCTTT.

The V gene is TRBV7-8, the J gene TRBJ1-2, with D possibly TRBD1 on 6 matching bases. V lost 3 bases and J lost 1, with 18 bases in between. This CDR3 comprises 17 residues. Germline V gene data show CDR1 as SGHVS and CDR2 as FQNEAQ. The chain's CDR3 is CASSFYRTALINYGYTF. The CDR3 nucleotides are TGTGCCAGCAGCTTCTACCGGACAGCCCTCATTAACTATGGCTACACCTTC.

This clone was picked up a small number of times. The V and J genes are TRBV30 and TRBJ2-1; no firm D call. CDR1 and CDR2 (germline): GTSNPN, SVGIG (reference sequence). Trimming stripped 4 bases from V and 4 bases from J, with 5 bases between. This CDR3 has 11 amino acids. The CDR3 nucleotides are TGTGCCTGGACCATATACAATGAGCAGTTCTTC. It encodes CAWTIYNEQFF.

In its sample, this clone was seen a few times. The CDR3 region is CASRPTPGTSTDTQYF. The CDR3 DNA reads as TGTGCCAGCAGGCCGACCCCGGGAACTAGCACAGATACGCAGTATTTT. V is TRBV27 and J is TRBJ2-3; the D gene is possibly TRBD2 (5 bases). V was pared by 6 bases and J by 0 bases, with 16 bases between. CDR1 and CDR2 (germline): MNHEY, SMNVEV (reference sequence). The CDR3 is 16 residues long.

V and J are TRBV7-9 and TRBJ2-1, with TRBD1 as a possible D gene (6 bases). This CDR3 comprises 13 residues. Germline V gene data show CDR1 as SEHNR and CDR2 as FQNEAQ (reference sequence). Trimming took off 4 bases at V and 4 bases at J, with 8 bases between the two ends. CDR3 in amino acids: CASSSGVYNEQFF. The CDR3, as DNA: TGTGCCAGCAGCTCAGGGGTATACAATGAGCAGTTCTTC. Combining the CDR3 with reference TRBV7-9 and TRBJ2-1 gives the whole variable domain DTGVSQNPRHKITKRGQNVTFRCDPISEHNRLYWYRQTLGQGPEFLTYFQNEAQLEKSRLLSDRFSAERPKGSFSTLEIQRTEQGDSAMYLCASSSGVYNEQFFGPGTRLTVL.

This clone came up once. This sequence joins TRBV12-5 and TRBJ2-1; tentative D call: TRBD1 (6 bases). Germline V lookup: CDR1 LGHNT, CDR2 FRNRAP. This CDR3 has 14 amino acids. V lost 2 bases to trimming and J lost 8 bases, with 13 bases between them. This chain's CDR3 is CASGLNQQGDEQFF. CDR3 nucleotide sequence: TGTGCTAGTGGTTTGAACCAACAGGGCGATGAGCAGTTCTTC.

The chain recombines TRBV5-8 with TRBJ1-1; 8 nucleotides align to TRBD1. CDR3 length: 16 amino acids. V lost 2 bases and J lost 1; bases outside the gene matches: 7. The germline V gene encodes CDR1 SGHTS and CDR2 YDEGEE. DNA for the CDR3: TGTGCCAGCAGCTTAGAGACAGGGGCTCGGAACACTGAAGCTTTCTTT. Protein product: CASSLETGARNTEAFF.

This rearrangement joins TRBV29-1 to TRBJ2-5, with a weak D call TRBD1 (6 bases). The CDR3 is 12 residues long. V lost 4 bases, J lost 4 bases, and 10 bases lay in between. Germline V lookup: CDR1 SQVTM, CDR2 ANQGSEA. DNA of the CDR3: TGCAGCGTTGTTAAAGGGGGAGAGACCCAGTACTTC. This encodes CSVVKGGETQYF. The whole variable domain, remainder taken from reference TRBV29-1 and TRBJ2-5, is SAVISQKPSRDICQRGTSLTIQCQVDSQVTMMFWYRQQPGQSLTLIATANQGSEATYESGFVIDKFPISRPNLTFSTLTVSNMSPEDSSIYLCSVVKGGETQYFGPGTRLLVL.

V is TRBV9 and J is TRBJ2-3; D unclear. The germline V and J ends were trimmed by 0 bases and 4 bases, with 9 bases remaining between them. The CDR3 is made up of 14 amino acids. CDR1 SGDLS and CDR2 YYNGEE come from the germline V gene. For the CDR3, the DNA is TGTGCCAGCAGCGTAGCAAGCAGGTCAGATACGCAGTATTTT. This encodes CASSVASRSDTQYF.

This rearrangement joins TRBV27 to TRBJ1-6; possible D gene TRBD1, 5 bases. Germline values: CDR1 MNHEY, CDR2 SMNVEV (reference sequence). This CDR3 has 15 residues. Trimming removed 5 bases at V and 5 bases at J, with 13 bases between. Written as DNA, the CDR3 is TGTGCCAGCAGTCGTAAGGGGTATAATAATTCACCCCTCCACTTT. Translation: CASSRKGYNNSPLHF.

V gene TRBV2 combines with J gene TRBJ1-6; D is ambiguous. The CDR3 has 13 residues. The V end lost 3 bases, the J end lost 7 bases, and 7 bases lay between the germline ends. Germline V gene lookup returns CDR1 SNHLY and CDR2 FYNNEI. As DNA, the CDR3 is TGTGCCAGCAGTGATTTCTCCAATTCACCCCTCCACTTT. It specifies CASSDFSNSPLHF.